Shown below are 10 T cell receptor beta chains from a single sample sequenced in a study of cytomegalovirus exposure and HLA in healthy donors. The PCR contained 60 Vbeta and 13 Jbeta primers. Some clones are missing from TCRdb's copy, which holds only in-frame ones; the method was immunoSEQ multiplex PCR. Among some 170,000 clones listed, roughly two thirds were seen once. Specimen: PBMCs. Every receptor here comes from a woman aged 30 to 39 in good health and CMV-seronegative.

The CDR3 nucleotides are TGTGCCAGCAGCTCTGACTCCTGGGCGCAGTATTTT. Translation gives CASSSDSWAQYF. The chain carries TRBV7-9 and TRBJ2-3; D is uncertain. V was cut by 4 bases and J by 10 bases, with 12 bases left in between. This CDR3 is 12 amino acids long. Per the germline V gene, CDR1 is SEHNR and CDR2 is FQNEAQ (reference sequence). Based on the CDR3 plus reference TRBV7-9 and TRBJ2-3, the full variable domain is DTGVSQNPRHKITKRGQNVTFRCDPISEHNRLYWYRQTLGQGPEFLTYFQNEAQLEKSRLLSDRFSAERPKGSFSTLEIQRTEQGDSAMYLCASSSDSWAQYFGPGTRLTVL.

The chain couples TRBV5-6 to TRBJ2-1; 8 bases are a match to TRBD2. V lost 3 bases and J lost 5; bases outside the gene matches: 7. This CDR3 is built from 15 residues. Germline lookup yields CDR1 SGHDT and CDR2 YYEEEE. The CDR3 region is CASSYLAGLNNEQFF. In DNA form, the CDR3 reads TGTGCCAGCAGCTACCTAGCGGGCCTAAACAATGAGCAGTTCTTC. Using reference TRBV5-6 and TRBJ2-1 for the parts outside the CDR3, the full variable domain is DAGVTQSPTHLIKTRGQQVTLRCSPKSGHDTVSWYQQALGQGPQFIFQYYEEEERQRGNFPDRFSGHQFPNYSSELNVNALLLGDSALYLCASSYLAGLNNEQFFGPGTRLTVL.

V usage is TRBV27 and J usage is TRBJ2-1; TRBD2 might be the D (5 bases). The CDR3 is 16 amino acids. Germline V gives CDR1 MNHEY, CDR2 SMNVEV (reference sequence). Between the trimmed V and J ends, which lost 3 bases and 5 bases, there was a span of 17 bases. In DNA form, the CDR3 reads TGTGCCAGCAGTTTGGCGGACGGACTCCCAAACAATGAGCAGTTCTTC. Residues: CASSLADGLPNNEQFF.

This chain connects TRBV27 to TRBJ2-6; D remains ambiguous. The germline V gene encodes CDR1 MNHEY and CDR2 SMNVEV (reference sequence). The length of the CDR3 is 13 residues. Between the trimmed V and J ends, which lost 2 bases and 4 bases, there was a span of 3 bases. Here the CDR3 reads CASSLAGANVLTF. In DNA form, the CDR3 reads TGTGCCAGCAGTTTAGCGGGGGCCAACGTCCTGACTTTC.

The CDR3 loop reads CASRRRQGIDNEQFF. CDR3 sequence (DNA): TGTGCCAGCAGGCGCCGACAGGGTATCGACAATGAGCAGTTCTTC. The V call is TRBV28, the J call TRBJ2-1, with 7 positions matching TRBD1. Germline CDR1 reads MDHEN; CDR2 reads SYDVKM. Trimming at V came to 6 bases and at J to 5 bases, leaving 10 bases not matched to a gene. There are 15 residues in the CDR3.

This sequence joins TRBV28 and TRBJ1-6, with 7 bases that match TRBD1. Germline V gene lookup returns CDR1 MDHEN and CDR2 SYDVKM. There are 15 residues in the CDR3. V dropped 5 bases and J dropped 9; count of bases not matched to a gene: 10. CDR3 protein: CASSVRDRVSSPLHF. The CDR3 bases are TGTGCCAGCAGTGTTCGCGACAGGGTGAGTTCACCCCTCCACTTT.

V gene TRBV15 combines with J gene TRBJ2-4; TRBD1 is a possible D gene (6 bases). Deletions cut 1 base from V and 4 bases from J, with 17 bases between. The CDR3 has 17 residues. Germline loops: CDR1 LNHNV, CDR2 YYDKDF (reference sequence). The CDR3 here is CATSRGPGTPGKNIQYF. The CDR3 bases are TGTGCCACCAGCAGAGGACCCGGGACACCAGGGAAAAACATTCAGTACTTC.

The genes are TRBV4-1 and TRBJ1-3; tentative D call: TRBD1 (5 bases). Deletions cut 4 bases from V and 0 bases from J, with 10 bases between. The CDR3 totals 15 residues. Germline lookup yields CDR1 MGHRA and CDR2 YSYEKL. The chain's CDR3 is CASSPPTASGNTIYF. DNA for the CDR3: TGCGCCAGCAGCCCGCCGACAGCCTCTGGAAACACCATATATTTT.

This clone showed up just a few times. This chain joins TRBV7-9 and TRBJ2-1; 13 positions agree with TRBD2. The CDR3 totals 15 residues. Germline CDR1 SEHNR, CDR2 FQNEAQ (reference sequence). J was trimmed by 5 bases and V by 4 bases; bases with no gene match: 2. The CDR3 here is CASSSGLAGDNEQFF. In DNA form, the CDR3 reads TGTGCCAGCAGCTCCGGACTAGCGGGAGACAATGAGCAGTTCTTC.

This clone was seen only a few times. The chain links TRBV4-2 to TRBJ2-5; the D is unclear. The CDR3 length is 15 residues. V was trimmed by 0 bases and J by 2 bases, leaving 10 bases between them. Germline loops: CDR1 LGHNA, CDR2 YNFKEQ. As DNA, the CDR3 is TGTGCCAGCAGCCAAGATGTAGCCGGTCAAGAGACCCAGTACTTC. Translating gives CASSQDVAGQETQYF.